What follows are 2 T cell receptor beta chains derived from one specimen sequenced in a study of low-dose radiotherapy and immunotherapy resistance in tumors. First-strand cDNA relied on TRAV- and TRBV-specific primers spanning alpha and beta chains. The authors ran roughly 20 PCR cycles to amplify TCRs with a constant-region primer and V-primer adapter. TCRdb reprocessed the reads with MiXCR, giving one entry per CDR3 protein. The sample has 8,800 or so distinct CDR3 sequences, approximately 72% seen once. These TCRs come from a human donor with advanced metastatic prostate, ovarian, gallbladder or colorectal cancer (not recorded which). This table probably holds off-target reads from a library built for another chain.

This clonotype turned up a few times. This chain joins TRBV28 and TRBJ2-1, with 10 bases that match TRBD1. Trimming cost V 6 bases and J 2 bases; bases outside gene matches: 7. Looked up from germline, CDR1 is MDHEN and CDR2 is SYDVKM. The CDR3 runs to 16 residues. The chain's CDR3 is CASSYPGTGAYNEQFF. The DNA of the CDR3 is TGTGCCAGCAGCTACCCCGGGACAGGGGCCTACAATGAGCAGTTCTTC. The full variable domain, its missing parts supplied by reference TRBV28 and TRBJ2-1, is DVKVTQSSRYLVKRTGEKVFLECVQDMDHENMFWYRQDPGLGLRLIYFSYDVKMKEKGDIPEGYSVSREKKERFSLILESASTNQTSMYLCASSYPGTGAYNEQFFGPGTRLTVL.

Here the CDR3 reads CASKERDTGELFF. For the CDR3, the DNA is TGTGCCAGCAAAGAAAGGGACACCGGGGAGCTGTTTTTT. The chain recombines TRBV3-1 with TRBJ2-2; D gene uncertain. CDR1 is LGHDT and CDR2 is YNNKEL in the germline V gene (reference sequence). Trimming removed 7 bases at V and 3 bases at J, with 9 bases between. The CDR3 is made up of 13 amino acids.